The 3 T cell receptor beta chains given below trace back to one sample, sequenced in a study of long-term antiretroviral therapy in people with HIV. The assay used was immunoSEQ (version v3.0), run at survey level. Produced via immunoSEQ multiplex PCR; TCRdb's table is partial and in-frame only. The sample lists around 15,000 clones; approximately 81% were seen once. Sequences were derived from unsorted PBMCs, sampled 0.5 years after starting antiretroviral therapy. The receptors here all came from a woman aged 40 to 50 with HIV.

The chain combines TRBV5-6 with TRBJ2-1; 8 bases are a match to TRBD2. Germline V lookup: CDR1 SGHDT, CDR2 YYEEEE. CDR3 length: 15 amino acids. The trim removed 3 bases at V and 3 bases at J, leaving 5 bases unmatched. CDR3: CASSSGTSSYNEQFF. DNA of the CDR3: TGTGCCAGCAGCTCCGGGACTAGTAGCTACAATGAGCAGTTCTTC.

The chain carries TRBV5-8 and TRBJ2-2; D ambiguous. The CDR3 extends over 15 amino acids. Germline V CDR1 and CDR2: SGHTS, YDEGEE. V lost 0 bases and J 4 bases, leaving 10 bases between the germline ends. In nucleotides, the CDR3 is TGTGCCAGCAGCTTGGCACAGACCGCCACCGGGGAGCTGTTTTTT. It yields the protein CASSLAQTATGELFF.

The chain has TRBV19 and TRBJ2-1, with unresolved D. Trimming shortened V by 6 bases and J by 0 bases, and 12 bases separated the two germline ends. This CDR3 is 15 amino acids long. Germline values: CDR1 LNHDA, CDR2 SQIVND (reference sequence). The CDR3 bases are TGTGCCAGTAGGCCCCCTAGTAGCTCCTACAATGAGCAGTTCTTC. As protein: CASRPPSSSYNEQFF. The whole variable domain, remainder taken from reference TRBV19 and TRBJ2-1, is DGGITQSPKYLFRKEGQNVTLSCEQNLNHDAMYWYRQDPGQGLRLIYYSQIVNDFQKGDIAEGYSVSREKKESFPLTVTSAQKNPTAFYLCASRPPSSSYNEQFFGPGTRLTVL.